Detailed here is one TCR beta chain. The assay was immunoSEQ multiplex PCR, and TCRdb's table has in-frame clones only and misses some. The data show around 400,000 clones, about 90% seen once. Enrolment of Seattle patients took place during active infection, and they were followed longitudinally. This specimen belongs to a study of blood T cell repertoires in COVID-19. Across the study: Sample material is recorded as cDNA or gDNA derived from T cells, B-cell-depleted T cells, or PBMCs.

Trimming at V came to 1 base and at J to 2 bases, leaving 4 bases not matched to a gene. From germline, CDR1 is LNHNV and CDR2 YYDKDF (reference sequence). CDR3 length equals 16 residues. The chain uses TRBV15 and TRBJ1-5; 8 nucleotides align to TRBD1. The sequence derives from an older woman with COVID-19, enrolled during active disease. The source material was peripheral blood. CDR3 coding DNA: TGTGCCACCAGCAGAGGTGACAGGGGCGGCAATCAGCCCCAGCATTTT. Protein sequence: CATSRGDRGGNQPQHF.